A selection of T cell receptor beta chains follows, all from one sample in a study of shared clonotypes between healthy human individuals. Profiled with immunoSEQ multiplex PCR; TCRdb holds only in-frame clones, not every one. In the table there are about 590,000 clones, about 95% of which are singletons. Sequencing was done on a sample of naive CD8+ T cells sorted from blood. These receptors were taken from a young woman in good health. The CDR3 runs from the conserved cysteine through the conserved F or W. D genes are given only for firm matches. Clone size appears in some rows only: once, few, many, or a class for an expanded clone.

TRBV19,TRBD2,TRBJ2-7,NA,CASSLPGLAGSYEQYF,TGTGCCAGTAGTCTGCCGGGACTAGCGGGAAGCTACGAGCAGTACTTC
TRBV2,TRBD1,TRBJ2-7,NA,CASSQVGTGGYEQYF,TGTGCCAGCAGTCAAGTGGGGACAGGAGGATACGAGCAGTACTTC
TRBV28,NA,TRBJ2-1,NA,CASSHLIFRGVDEQFF,TGTGCCAGCAGTCACCTCATCTTCAGGGGTGTAGATGAGCAGTTCTTC
TRBV19,NA,TRBJ1-4,NA,CASRVNVVWGEKLFF,TGTGCCAGTAGAGTTAACGTGGTTTGGGGTGAAAAACTGTTTTTT
TRBV19,TRBD1,TRBJ2-7,NA,CASSPAGTDYEQYF,TGTGCCAGTAGTCCCGCCGGGACAGACTACGAGCAGTACTTC
TRBV9,TRBD1,TRBJ2-5,NA,CASSSTGGQETQYF,TGTGCCAGCAGCTCAACAGGGGGCCAAGAGACCCAGTACTTC
TRBV13,NA,TRBJ2-5,NA,CASSLEEGSGEQYF,TGTGCCAGCAGCTTAGAAGAGGGTTCGGGGGAGCAGTACTTC
TRBV5-6,NA,TRBJ2-7,NA,CASSLWGSRYEQYF,TGTGCCAGCAGCTTATGGGGGAGTCGCTACGAGCAGTACTTC
TRBV27,TRBD2,TRBJ2-2,NA,CSSGRGAGELFF,TGTTCAAGCGGGAGGGGCGCCGGGGAGCTGTTTTTT
TRBV2,TRBD1,TRBJ1-1,NA,CASTQRQGFVDTEAFF,TGTGCCAGCACCCAGAGACAGGGGTTTGTCGACACTGAAGCTTTCTTT
TRBV10-2,TRBD2,TRBJ2-7,NA,CASSGTSGSYEQYF,TGCGCCAGCAGTGGGACTAGCGGTTCCTACGAGCAGTACTTC
TRBV5-6,TRBD1,TRBJ1-1,NA,CAFSLGTGGAGTEAFF,TGTGCCTTCTCGTTGGGGACAGGGGGCGCGGGCACTGAAGCTTTCTTT
TRBV12-5,NA,TRBJ2-3,NA,CASGLTGPVTDTQYF,TGTGCTAGTGGTTTGACTGGGCCGGTCACAGATACGCAGTATTTT
TRBV27,NA,TRBJ2-3,once,CASSSDYNTDTQYF,TGTGCCAGCAGTTCGGACTACAACACAGATACGCAGTATTTT
TRBV9,TRBD2,TRBJ2-1,NA,CASSVELAGANEQFF,TGTGCCAGCAGCGTAGAGCTAGCGGGAGCCAATGAGCAGTTCTTC
TRBV15,NA,TRBJ2-7,NA,CATSRPGVSYEQYF,TGTGCCACCAGCAGACCAGGGGTTTCCTACGAGCAGTACTTC
TRBV5-4,TRBD2,TRBJ2-7,NA,CASRGRDDYEQYF,TGTGCCAGCAGGGGGAGGGACGACTACGAGCAGTACTTC
TRBV1,NA,TRBJ2-1,NA,CTSSQGLAGAGSYNEQFF,TGCACCAGCAGCCAAGGCCTAGCGGGAGCAGGGTCCTACAATGAGCAGTTCTTC
TRBV4-1,NA,TRBJ1-1,NA,CASSHGSGFGNTEAFF,TGCGCCAGCAGCCACGGATCAGGGTTCGGGAACACTGAAGCTTTCTTT
TRBV27,TRBD2,TRBJ2-5,NA,CASRPGTSGPRMETQYF,TGTGCCAGCAGACCCGGCACTAGCGGGCCGCGGATGGAGACCCAGTACTTC
TRBV9,TRBD1,TRBJ2-2,NA,CASSGPRDRETGELFF,TGTGCCAGCAGCGGTCCCCGGGACAGAGAAACCGGGGAGCTGTTTTTT
TRBV7-6,TRBD1,TRBJ2-7,NA,CASSLGTGSYEQYF,TGTGCCAGCAGCTTAGGGACAGGGAGCTACGAGCAGTACTTC
TRBV5-6,TRBD1,TRBJ2-1,NA,CASSFGTGLYNEQFF,TGTGCCAGCAGCTTCGGGACAGGGCTCTACAATGAGCAGTTCTTC
TRBV28,TRBD1,TRBJ1-1,NA,CASSFGTGNTEAFF,TGTGCCAGCAGTTTCGGGACAGGGAACACTGAAGCTTTCTTT
TRBV4-2,TRBD2,TRBJ2-2,NA,CASTRLALDTGELFF,TGTGCCAGCACCAGACTAGCGTTGGACACCGGGGAGCTGTTTTTT
TRBV2,NA,TRBJ2-7,NA,CASSDPPGTFFEQYF,TGTGCCAGCAGTGATCCCCCCGGGACCTTTTTCGAGCAGTACTTC
TRBV28,NA,TRBJ1-6,NA,CASSLLGGEYNSPLHF,TGTGCCAGCAGTCTCTTAGGGGGGGAGTATAATTCACCCCTCCACTTT
TRBV7-9,NA,TRBJ2-1,NA,CASSAADSTGYNEQFF,TGTGCCAGCAGCGCAGCGGATAGCACAGGCTACAATGAGCAGTTCTTC
TRBV19,NA,TRBJ1-1,NA,CASSIDLEKVNTEAFF,TGTGCCAGTAGTATAGATCTTGAGAAGGTGAACACTGAAGCTTTCTTT
TRBV27,NA,TRBJ2-1,NA,CASRHLNEQFF,TGTGCCAGCAGGCACTTAAATGAGCAGTTCTTC
TRBV19,NA,TRBJ2-5,NA,CASTPRLDETQYF,TGTGCCAGTACCCCAAGGTTGGACGAGACCCAGTACTTC
TRBV4-2,TRBD1,TRBJ2-7,NA,CASSQDLRQGRIYEQYF,TGTGCCAGCAGCCAAGATTTGAGACAGGGAAGAATCTACGAGCAGTACTTC
TRBV19,NA,TRBJ2-7,once,CASSIIPSPSYEQYF,TGTGCCAGTAGTATCATCCCGTCCCCCTCCTACGAGCAGTACTTC
TRBV13,TRBD2,TRBJ2-1,NA,CASSLDGLGGYNEQFF,TGTGCCAGCAGCTTAGACGGACTAGGCGGTTACAATGAGCAGTTCTTC
TRBV28,TRBD2,TRBJ2-1,NA,CASSLVVAGANEQFF,TGTGCCAGCAGTTTAGTGGTAGCGGGAGCCAATGAGCAGTTCTTC
TRBV11-2,TRBD1,TRBJ2-1,NA,CASSYRGTPLSDNEQFF,TGTGCCAGCAGCTACAGGGGGACCCCCTTATCCGACAATGAGCAGTTCTTC
TRBV7-9,NA,TRBJ2-3,NA,CASSTGTDTQYF,TGTGCCAGCAGCACAGGGACAGATACGCAGTATTTT
TRBV19,TRBD2,TRBJ2-1,NA,CASSIFPGGRTYNEQFF,TGTGCCAGTAGTATCTTCCCTGGCGGGAGGACTTACAATGAGCAGTTCTTC
TRBV27,NA,TRBJ2-3,NA,CASSLSRGTDTQYF,TGTGCCAGCAGTTTATCTCGGGGCACAGATACGCAGTATTTT
TRBV9,NA,TRBJ2-1,NA,CASSVSGDYNEQFF,TGTGCCAGCAGCGTGAGTGGGGACTACAATGAGCAGTTCTTC
TRBV4-1,TRBD2,TRBJ2-1,NA,CASSLTWGGYNEQFF,TGCGCCAGCAGCCTCACCTGGGGGGGCTACAATGAGCAGTTCTTC